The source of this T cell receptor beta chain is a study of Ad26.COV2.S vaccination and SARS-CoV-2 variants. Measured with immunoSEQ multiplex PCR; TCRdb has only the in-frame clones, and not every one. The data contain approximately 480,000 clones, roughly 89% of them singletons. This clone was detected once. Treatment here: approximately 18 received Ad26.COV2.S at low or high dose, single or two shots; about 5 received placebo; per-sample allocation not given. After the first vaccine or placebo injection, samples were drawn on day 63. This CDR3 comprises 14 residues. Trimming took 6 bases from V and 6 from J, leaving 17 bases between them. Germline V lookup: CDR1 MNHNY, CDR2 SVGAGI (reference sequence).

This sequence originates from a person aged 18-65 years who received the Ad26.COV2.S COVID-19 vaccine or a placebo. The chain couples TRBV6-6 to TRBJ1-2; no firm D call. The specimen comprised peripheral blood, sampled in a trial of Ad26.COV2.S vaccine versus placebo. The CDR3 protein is CASSFGVGGDGYTF. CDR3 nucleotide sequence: TGTGCCAGCAGCTTTGGGGTTGGCGGGGATGGCTACACCTTC.